This passage covers 19 T cell receptor beta chains from one sample sequenced in a study of T cells in Graves' hyperthyroidism and ophthalmopathy. Amplification targeted TCR beta CDR3 regions from RNA transcripts. Initially, a first-round RT-PCR of the TCR CDR3 employed the HTBI primer set. MiXCR, applied by TCRdb to the multiplex PCR reads, yields one record per CDR3 protein. The sample consists of about 520,000 distinct CDR3 sequences, about 24% of them appearing once. Sequenced sample: blood. The receptors derive from a woman aged 25 to 39 with Graves' ophthalmopathy.

This sequence joins TRBV5-1 and TRBJ2-7, with TRBD1 identical over 7 bases. V trimming: 0 bases; J trimming: 6 bases; junction bases outside the gene matches: 12. Per the germline V gene, CDR1 is SGHRS and CDR2 is YFSETQ. The CDR3 contains 16 residues. DNA of the CDR3: TGCGCCAGCAGCTTGGGCCCCCGACAGGGACCCTCCGAGCAGTACTTC. Translating gives CASSLGPRQGPSEQYF.

About this clonotype: One end of the junction fails to match germline, which may point to a read error. The DNA for the CDR3 is TGTGCCCGCAGTGGGACGGACTGGGATCAGCCCCAGCATTTT. It is translated as CARSGTDWDQPQHF. The V call is TRBV12-3 or TRBV12-4, the J call TRBJ1-5; D is possibly TRBD1 (5 bases). The CDR3 is 14 amino acids.

In its sample, this clonotype was seen many times. V and J are TRBV5-1 and TRBJ1-2; 8 nucleotides agree with TRBD1. The ends lost 4 bases at V and 5 bases at J; junction bases unmatched: 7. CDR1 is SGHRS, CDR2 YFSETQ, per germline. The CDR3 contains 14 residues. The DNA for the CDR3 is TGCGCCAGCAGCCCGGGACAGGATTTTTATGGCTACACCTTC. It is translated as CASSPGQDFYGYTF.

The chain links TRBV27 to TRBJ2-7, with TRBD1 matching 7 bases. The CDR3 is made up of 14 amino acids. J lost 7 bases, V lost 11 bases, and 17 bases had no gene match. The V gene's germline CDR1 is MNHEY and CDR2 SMNVEV (reference sequence). The CDR3, as DNA: TGTGCCGGCCTAGACAGGGCGACCTCAGGAGAGCAGTACTTC. This translates into CAGLDRATSGEQYF.

The J gene is TRBJ1-2, the V gene TRBV12-3 or TRBV12-4; D is perhaps TRBD1 (5 bases). There are 16 residues in the CDR3. V was cut by 0 bases and J by 7 bases, with 18 bases left in between. The CDR3 region has the DNA TGTGCCAGCAGTTTAGCGCTGTGGAACGTTGGGGGTGGCTACACCTTC. The encoded protein is CASSLALWNVGGGYTF.

This clonotype was seen many times. The chain couples TRBV11-1 to TRBJ1-3; 8 nucleotides line up with TRBD1. The junction had 7 bases not matched to a gene; V was cut back by 5 bases and J by 1 base. This CDR3 contains 16 residues. CDR1 is SGHAT and CDR2 is FQDESV in the germline V gene (reference sequence). Written as DNA, the CDR3 is TGTGCCAGCAGCGAATTGGACAGGGAATCTGGAAACACCATATATTTT. Its translation is CASSELDRESGNTIYF.

V is TRBV6-1 and J is TRBJ1-2; D is ambiguous. The CDR3 extends over 13 amino acids. Germline CDR1 is MNHNS and CDR2 is SASEGT. With 6 bases removed from V and 3 bases from J, the gap between germline ends came to 11 bases. The CDR3 DNA sequence: TGTGCCAGCAGCCAAGATGGCTACTATGGCTACACCTTC. Amino acids: CASSQDGYYGYTF.

A few counts support this clonotype. The rearrangement joins TRBV30 to TRBJ2-5; TRBD2 aligns across 9 bases. CDR3 length: 16 amino acids. The V and J ends lost 0 bases and 5 bases, in that order; junction bases with no gene match: 10. From germline, CDR1 is GTSNPN and CDR2 SVGIG (reference sequence). The CDR3 spells CAWSVPPGTSSETQYF. The CDR3 DNA is TGTGCCTGGAGTGTGCCCCCCGGGACTAGCAGCGAGACCCAGTACTTC.

Many counts were recorded for this clonotype. CDR3: CASSGQTSAYEQYF. CDR3 sequence (DNA): TGTGCCAGCAGCGGACAGACCTCCGCCTACGAGCAGTACTTC. This rearrangement joins TRBV7-9 to TRBJ2-7; D possibly corresponds to TRBD1 (6 bases). CDR1 is SEHNR, CDR2 FQNEAQ, per germline (reference sequence). V lost 5 bases and J 2 bases, leaving 13 bases between the germline ends. The CDR3 is made up of 14 amino acids.

This clonotype was detected many times. The chain couples TRBV20-1 to TRBJ2-7; TRBD1 is a possible D gene (5 bases). The CDR3 is 14 residues long. CDR1 is DFQATT, CDR2 SNEGSKA, per germline (reference sequence). Deletions cut 0 bases from V and 2 bases from J, with 11 bases between. Written as DNA, the CDR3 is TGCAGTGCTAGAGATTACAGGATTACCTACGAGCAGTACTTC. This sequence encodes CSARDYRITYEQYF.

The chain combines TRBV7-9 with TRBJ2-7, with D hard to call. Germline CDR1 and CDR2: SEHNR and FQNEAQ (reference sequence). Trimming cost V 7 bases and J 3 bases, with 13 bases left between them. This CDR3 region has 13 residues. The CDR3 sequence: CASKPDRLYEQYF. In DNA form, the CDR3 reads TGTGCCAGCAAGCCGGACCGTCTCTACGAGCAGTACTTC.

In this sample, this clonotype turned up a few times. This chain connects TRBV6-5 to TRBJ2-5, with 9 nucleotides matching TRBD1. The V gene's germline CDR1 is MNHEY and CDR2 SVGAGI. The CDR3 runs to 17 residues. With 0 bases clipped from V and 4 bases from J, the junction kept 9 bases outside the gene matches. CDR3 amino acids: CASSYSGAGQGRETQYF. Written as DNA, the CDR3 is TGTGCCAGCAGTTACTCGGGGGCGGGACAGGGACGAGAGACCCAGTACTTC.

This clonotype has a handful of counts. The chain joins TRBV28 to TRBJ2-5; possible D gene TRBD2, 5 bases. With 5 bases removed from V and 0 bases from J, the gap between germline ends came to 13 bases. The germline V gene has CDR1 MDHEN and CDR2 SYDVKM. The CDR3 extends over 15 amino acids. The CDR3: CASSSSAGNQETQYF. The CDR3 nucleotides read TGTGCCAGCAGTAGCTCCGCGGGCAACCAAGAGACCCAGTACTTC.

At least ten counts were recorded for this clonotype. The V gene is TRBV20-1, the J gene TRBJ1-1; a possible D gene is TRBD1 (5 bases). The germline CDR1 and CDR2 sequences are DFQATT and SNEGSKA (reference sequence). Deletions cut 0 bases from V and 5 bases from J, with 13 bases between. The CDR3 spans 14 residues. The CDR3 loop reads CSARDVGAGTEAFF. The CDR3 DNA is TGCAGTGCTAGAGATGTCGGGGCAGGGACTGAAGCTTTCTTT.

This clonotype was detected once. A read error is likely, as this CDR3 ends without the conserved phenylalanine or tryptophan. The rearrangement uses TRBV6-1 and TRBJ2-7; unclear D gene. In germline, CDR1 is MNHNS, CDR2 SASEGT. Trimming stripped 4 bases from V and 2 bases from J, with 9 bases between. This CDR3 is 13 amino acids long. This chain's CDR3 is CASSVDTPYEQYL. The CDR3 nucleotides are TGTGCCAGCAGTGTCGACACTCCCTACGAGCAGTACTTG.

Regarding this clonotype: This may stem from a read error, because a much larger clone lies one nucleotide away. The rearrangement links TRBV6-2 or TRBV6-3 to TRBJ2-2; either TRBD1 or TRBD2 may supply D (5 bases each). The V gene's germline CDR1 is MNHEY and CDR2 SVGEGT. This CDR3 spans 16 amino acids. The CDR3 region has the DNA TGTGCCAGCAATTACTACAGGACTCCGAACACCGGGGAGCTGTTTTTT. Its translation is CASNYYRTPNTGELFF.

This clonotype was seen repeatedly, ten times or more. This chain joins TRBV6-5 and TRBJ1-2; D unclear. Germline CDR1 reads MNHEY; CDR2 reads SVGAGI. The CDR3 is 13 amino acids. Between the trimmed V and J ends, which lost 2 bases and 2 bases, there was a span of 6 bases. The DNA of the CDR3 is TGTGCCAGCAGTTACGGACGGAACTATGGCTACACCTTC. This codes for CASSYGRNYGYTF.

This clonotype has a count of ten or more. The chain has TRBV20-1 and TRBJ2-7; 8 positions match TRBD1. Trimming at V came to 6 bases and at J to 6 bases, leaving 13 bases not matched to a gene. The germline V gene has CDR1 DFQATT and CDR2 SNEGSKA (reference sequence). This CDR3 is built from 14 residues. The CDR3 DNA sequence: TGCAGTGCCCTCCTCGGACAGGGATCTCCCGAGCAGTACTTC. Translated, it gives CSALLGQGSPEQYF.

This clonotype was recorded many times. The chain employs TRBV19 and TRBJ1-1, with unresolved D. V was trimmed by 6 bases and J by 0 bases, leaving 8 bases between them. Germline CDR1 reads LNHDA; CDR2 reads SQIVND (reference sequence). The CDR3 contains 13 residues. The CDR3 DNA follows: TGTGCCAGTAGGGCGGTGTTGAACACTGAAGCTTTCTTT. Its translation: CASRAVLNTEAFF.